This TCR beta chain comes out of a study of cytomegalovirus exposure and HLA in healthy donors. The CDR3 extends over 14 amino acids. Germline CDR1 is LNHDA and CDR2 is SQIVND (reference sequence). Trimming pared 5 bases from V and 4 bases from J, leaving 14 bases between. This clone was seen once. Its target is unknown. Study observations and caveats: Around 18,000 TCR beta sequences were associated with HLA alleles at 0.05 false discovery rate in a later analysis. When presence/absence was analysed, sequencing depth was taken to be roughly uniform across donors. Specificity of a few CMV-associated chains for CMV antigens was verified in vitro.

Primers included in the PCR were 60 Vbeta and 13 Jbeta primers. The data were produced by immunoSEQ multiplex PCR, yet TCRdb's version contains in-frame clones alone and is incomplete. Found here are tens of thousands of clones, 77% of them singletons; the top ten hold 3.7%. Sequences were obtained from PBMCs. The rearrangement joins TRBV19 to TRBJ1-1; D is possibly TRBD1 (5 bases). This receptor was taken from a young man in good health and CMV-seronegative. The CDR3 reads CASSVAEGSTEAFF. In DNA, the CDR3 is TGTGCCAGTAGTGTGGCGGAGGGGAGCACTGAAGCTTTCTTT.